This paragraph covers one T cell receptor (beta chain) sequence. Other nucleotide sequences from this sample produce the same CDR3. This entry belongs to a study of blood T cell repertoires in COVID-19. Across the whole study: Acute-phase and convalescent COVID-19 samples originated in the United States, Italy and Spain. The cDNA or gDNA used as material had been derived from T cells, B-cell-depleted T cells, or PBMCs.

Original data processing: Estimates of nucleated cell counts were drawn from the amplification of reference gene primers. Sequencing used immunoSEQ multiplex PCR; TCRdb keeps in-frame clones, though not all of them. That table gives V, J and clone size, and the DNA gave D and trimming. The table lists approximately 74,000 clones, around nine tenths of them singletons. Germline CDR1 and CDR2: SGHAT and FQDESV (reference sequence). V was cut by 2 bases and J by 8 bases, with 13 bases left in between. The CDR3 has 15 amino acids. The sequenced sample was peripheral blood. This clonotype was sampled from a woman aged 55-69 years with acute or convalescent COVID-19. The genes are TRBV11-1 and TRBJ1-6; perhaps TRBD1 as D (6 bases). The CDR3 is CASSLRQGLDSPLHF. CDR3 DNA sequence: TGTGCCAGCAGCTTAAGGCAGGGGCTAGATTCACCCCTCCACTTT.